This TCR beta chain was identified during a study of blood T cell repertoires in COVID-19. Study information: PBMCs, B-cell-depleted T cells, or T cells provided the cDNA or gDNA that made up the material.

The protocol was immunoSEQ multiplex PCR, while the TCRdb copy is restricted to in-frame clones and leaves out a portion. The sample yields roughly 200,000 clones, around 78% seen once. This clone was observed a handful of times. The CDR3 loop spans 17 amino acids. The clonotype was recovered from an elderly woman with active or convalescent COVID-19. J is TRBJ1-2 and V is TRBV21-1; the D call of TRBD1 is as the table states it, not checked on the DNA. TRBV21-1 is noted as a pseudogene. Sequenced input: peripheral blood. In nucleotides, the CDR3 is TGTGCCAGCAGCGCCCGGGACAGTCTCGTTCCAATCTATGGCTACACCTTC. This codes for CASSARDSLVPIYGYTF.